Below are 24 T cell receptor beta chains sequenced from a single sample in a study of blood T cell repertoires in COVID-19. Sequenced by immunoSEQ multiplex PCR; TCRdb stores in-frame clones only, minus some. The table includes 110,000 or so clones, around 90% detected once. Sequencing was carried out using peripheral blood. Every receptor here comes from a human donor in a cohort sampled during active COVID-19.

The table lists this clone with a few counts. J is TRBJ2-2 and V is TRBV11-2, with D perhaps TRBD1 (6 bases). Trimming cost V 7 bases and J 2 bases, with 17 bases left between them. Germline CDR1 and CDR2: SGHAT and FQNNGV. The CDR3 covers 16 residues. CDR3 sequence reads: CASTWTVRANTGELFF. CDR3 DNA sequence: TGTGCCAGCACTTGGACAGTGAGGGCTAACACCGGGGAGCTGTTTTTT.

The genes are TRBV7-2 and TRBJ2-1; D perhaps matches TRBD2 (6 bases). This CDR3 spans 13 amino acids. V lost 6 bases and J lost 4, with 10 bases in between. Germline V gene lookup returns CDR1 SGHTA and CDR2 FQGNSA. The DNA of the CDR3 is TGTGCCAGCAGTTCGGGACTTTACAATGAGCAGTTCTTC. Translation gives CASSSGLYNEQFF.

V usage is TRBV5-4 and J usage is TRBJ2-2; D might be TRBD2 (6 bases). This CDR3 comprises 16 residues. V lost 3 bases and J 0 bases, leaving 12 bases between the germline ends. Germline V gives CDR1 SGHNT, CDR2 YYREEE (reference sequence). The CDR3 reads CASSSRRDSNTGELFF. Here the CDR3 DNA reads TGTGCCAGCAGCTCCCGAAGGGACTCGAACACCGGGGAGCTGTTTTTT.

This chain links TRBV6-1 with TRBJ1-1; tentatively, D is TRBD1 (5 bases). The CDR3 totals 16 residues. Trimming removed 4 bases at V and 1 base at J, with 16 bases between. The germline V gene has CDR1 MNHNS and CDR2 SASEGT. In DNA form, the CDR3 reads TGTGCCAGCAGTGGATCGTGGGATACAGGGAACACTGAAGCTTTCTTT. Translated, it gives CASSGSWDTGNTEAFF.

The rearrangement links TRBV19 to TRBJ2-7; D not certain. The CDR3 totals 15 residues. Germline-derived CDR1 and CDR2 are LNHDA and SQIVND (reference sequence). The V end was cut by 1 base, the J end by 5 bases, with 15 bases between. Here the CDR3 reads CASSIVAGVPNEQYF. CDR3 sequence (DNA): TGTGCCAGTAGTATAGTTGCCGGAGTCCCCAACGAGCAGTACTTC.

The V and J genes are TRBV2 and TRBJ2-5; the D gene is possibly TRBD2 (7 bases). V lost 0 bases to trimming and J lost 11 bases, with 13 bases between them. CDR1 is SNHLY, CDR2 FYNNEI, per germline. The CDR3 runs to 13 residues. CDR3 region: CASSEARRGGQYF. CDR3 coding DNA: TGTGCCAGCAGTGAAGCAAGAAGGGGGGGGCAGTACTTC.

The chain's CDR3 is CASSFTGQSYNSPLHF. The CDR3, as DNA: TGTGCCAGCAGTTTCACAGGGCAATCCTATAATTCACCCCTCCACTTT. The chain links TRBV27 to TRBJ1-6; a weak D match, TRBD1 (6 bases). CDR3 length: 16 amino acids. The V gene's germline CDR1 is MNHEY and CDR2 SMNVEV (reference sequence). V lost 3 bases and J 1 base, leaving 10 bases between the germline ends.

V gene TRBV15 combines with J gene TRBJ2-1, with 7 bases lining up with TRBD1. Germline CDR1 is LNHNV and CDR2 is YYDKDF (reference sequence). CDR3 length: 14 amino acids. J was trimmed by 4 bases and V by 3 bases; bases with no gene match: 3. CDR3 loop: CATSSPTGYNEQFF. CDR3 bases: TGTGCCACCAGCAGTCCGACAGGGTACAATGAGCAGTTCTTC.

The chain couples TRBV6-6 to TRBJ1-4; 8 positions agree with TRBD1. Germline CDR1 and CDR2: MNHNY and SVGAGI (reference sequence). V lost 7 bases, J lost 10 bases, and 11 bases stayed unmatched. CDR3 length equals 14 residues. The CDR3 DNA is TGTGCCAGCATCACTGGACAGGGAGGTGGAAAACTGTTTTTT. Translation: CASITGQGGGKLFF.

This clone was seen once. CDR3 sequence reads: CASSPSGGTQETQYF. The CDR3 bases are TGCGCCAGCAGCCCTAGCGGGGGCACACAAGAGACCCAGTACTTC. V is TRBV4-1 and J is TRBJ2-5, with 10 positions matching TRBD2. CDR3 length: 15 residues. CDR1 and CDR2 from the germline V gene are MGHRA and YSYEKL. The V segment lost 4 bases and the J segment 2 bases; nucleotides outside the gene matches: 4.

The chain combines TRBV6-5 with TRBJ2-7, with TRBD2 as a possible D gene (5 bases). V lost 6 bases and J 3 bases, leaving 18 bases between the germline ends. Looked up from germline, CDR1 is MNHEY and CDR2 is SVGAGI. This CDR3 is 15 amino acids long. The CDR3 DNA reads as TGTGCCAGCAGCCCGCCGGCGGGCCGTAACTACGAGCAGTACTTC. Protein: CASSPPAGRNYEQYF.

The V gene is TRBV6-1, the J gene TRBJ2-2; the D is unclear. Trimming pared 3 bases from V and 4 bases from J, leaving 12 bases between. The CDR3 sequence is 15 residues long. The germline V gene encodes CDR1 MNHNS and CDR2 SASEGT. The CDR3 spells CASSEIRSRTGELFF. Written as DNA, the CDR3 is TGTGCCAGCAGTGAGATACGGTCGCGCACCGGGGAGCTGTTTTTT.

The genes are TRBV6-5 and TRBJ1-2, with no clear D. The CDR3 covers 13 residues. Germline V gives CDR1 MNHEY, CDR2 SVGAGI. V was pared by 0 bases and J by 8 bases, with 10 bases between. DNA of the CDR3: TGTGCCAGCAGTTACTCAGCATATGCGGGCTACACCTTC. It yields the protein CASSYSAYAGYTF.

The J gene is TRBJ2-7, the V gene TRBV3-1 (or the pseudogene TRBV3-2); 7 nucleotides agree with TRBD1. Germline lookup yields CDR1 LGHDT and CDR2 YNNKEL (reference sequence). This CDR3 region has 17 residues. V shed 4 bases, J shed 0 bases, and the junction held 12 bases outside the gene matches. The DNA for the CDR3 is TGTGCCAGCAGCCCGCAAAGACAGGGTCAGAGCTCCTACGAGCAGTACTTC. This sequence encodes CASSPQRQGQSSYEQYF.

In its sample, this clone was seen once. The chain combines TRBV5-1 with TRBJ1-4, with no clear D. The CDR3 is made up of 14 amino acids. The V gene's germline CDR1 is SGHRS and CDR2 YFSETQ. V was shortened by 2 bases and J by 8 bases, with 13 bases between the two germline ends. The chain's CDR3 is CASSLGGLQEKLFF. CDR3 coding DNA: TGCGCCAGCAGCTTAGGTGGGTTACAGGAAAAACTGTTTTTT.

The chain is built from TRBV7-3 and TRBJ2-3, with 11 bases matching TRBD2. The germline CDR1 and CDR2 sequences are SGHTA and FQGTGA. V was clipped by 5 bases and J by 3 bases; unmatched bases: 7. The length of the CDR3 is 16 residues. CDR3: CASSQDGLAGTDTQYF. DNA for the CDR3: TGTGCCAGCAGCCAGGACGGACTAGCGGGTACAGATACGCAGTATTTT.

This clone showed up just once. The V and J genes are TRBV28 and TRBJ1-2, with D perhaps TRBD1 (5 bases). CDR1 and CDR2 (germline): MDHEN, SYDVKM. This CDR3 is 13 amino acids long. V lost 5 bases to trimming and J lost 3 bases, with 10 bases between them. The CDR3, as DNA: TGTGCCAGCAGTGCGACAGCTCACTATGGCTACACCTTC. This gives the protein CASSATAHYGYTF.

This rearrangement joins TRBV6-5 to TRBJ1-1, with a possible D match to TRBD1 (5 bases). The V gene lost 6 bases and the J gene lost 4 bases, with 15 bases spanning the gap. Germline-derived CDR1 and CDR2 are MNHEY and SVGAGI. This CDR3 is 14 amino acids long. The CDR3 is CASRLDGGVTEAFF. CDR3 bases: TGTGCCAGCAGGCTGGACGGGGGAGTCACTGAAGCTTTCTTT.

This clone was seen once. The chain couples TRBV7-2 to TRBJ1-2, with TRBD1 as a possible D gene (5 bases). Germline values: CDR1 SGHTA, CDR2 FQGNSA. Trimming shortened V by 3 bases and J by 5 bases, and 7 bases separated the two germline ends. The CDR3 is 12 amino acids. CDR3 DNA sequence: TGTGCCAGCAGCTTCCGACAGTATGGCTACACCTTC. This codes for CASSFRQYGYTF.

CDR3 in amino acids: CASSSTVSLINTEAFF. In nucleotides, the CDR3 is TGTGCCAGCAGTTCTACGGTTAGCTTAATTAACACTGAAGCTTTCTTT. The chain combines TRBV11-3 with TRBJ1-1, with no clear D. Germline loops: CDR1 SGHNT, CDR2 YENEEA. The CDR3 runs to 16 residues. V lost 6 bases to trimming and J lost 2 bases, with 19 bases between them.

The rearrangement links TRBV6-6 to TRBJ1-1, with a possible D match to TRBD1 (6 bases). V lost 5 bases and J 6 bases, leaving 19 bases between the germline ends. The CDR3 length is 15 residues. Germline V gene sequence: CDR1 MNHNY, CDR2 SVGAGI (reference sequence). The CDR3 protein is CASSDPGQLWAEAFF. For the CDR3, the DNA is TGTGCCAGCAGTGATCCGGGACAACTTTGGGCTGAAGCTTTCTTT.

This sequence joins TRBV11-3 and TRBJ2-5; 7 bases line up with TRBD1. With 4 bases clipped from V and 2 bases from J, the junction kept 10 bases outside the gene matches. Per the germline V gene, CDR1 is SGHNT and CDR2 is YENEEA. The CDR3 totals 16 residues. The CDR3 DNA reads as TGTGCCAGCAGCTCTAACGGGGTACAGGGGCAAGAGACCCAGTACTTC. Its protein is CASSSNGVQGQETQYF.

V is TRBV18 and J is TRBJ1-2, with 9 bases lining up with TRBD1. Germline assignment: CDR1 KGHSH and CDR2 LQKENI. The CDR3 totals 15 residues. V shed 3 bases, J shed 6 bases, and the junction held 8 bases outside the gene matches. The CDR3: CASSPSETGGHGYTF. The CDR3 bases are TGTGCCAGCTCACCCTCGGAAACAGGGGGCCATGGCTACACCTTC.

This chain uses TRBV7-9 with TRBJ1-1, with a tentative D call TRBD1 (6 bases). Trimming took off 5 bases at V and 6 bases at J, with 22 bases between the two ends. Germline V gives CDR1 SEHNR, CDR2 FQNEAQ (reference sequence). CDR3 size: 16 residues. The CDR3 sequence: CASSEAPLGGAPEAFF. CDR3 DNA sequence: TGTGCCAGCAGCGAAGCACCGCTCGGGGGGGCCCCTGAAGCTTTCTTT. Filled out from reference TRBV7-9 and TRBJ1-1, the complete variable domain reads DTGVSQNPRHKITKRGQNVTFRCDPISEHNRLYWYRQTLGQGPEFLTYFQNEAQLEKSRLLSDRFSAERPKGSFSTLEIQRTEQGDSAMYLCASSEAPLGGAPEAFFGQGTRLTVV.